This record looks at one T cell receptor (beta chain) sequence and its context. Its antigen is still unknown. This entry comes from a study of CD8 T cells in ankylosing spondylitis. Notes on the study in general: The authors reported significant enrichment of disease-linked clones in matched ankylosing spondylitis synovial fluid. Before this, some motif variants had been reported in reactive arthritis synovial fluid and blood. Those disease-linked clones were CD8+; they were also relatively rare in peripheral blood.

CDR3 length: 17 amino acids. V was cut by 0 bases and J by 5 bases, with 19 bases left in between. Germline lookup yields CDR1 SEHNR and CDR2 FQNEAQ (reference sequence). Generation of TCR beta libraries employed quantitative 5'-RACE incorporating molecular barcodes. Each CDR3 protein gets one entry after TCRdb re-called the 5' RACE reads with MiXCR. The table includes 250,000 to 300,000 distinct CDR3 sequences, 15% to 20% detected once. The gene calls are TRBV7-9 and TRBJ2-5; D is tentatively TRBD1 or TRBD2 (5 bases each). The clonotype was recovered from a male donor with ankylosing spondylitis or in good health (not recorded which). The sequenced sample was blood, either unsorted or a sorted T cell fraction (not recorded which). Written as DNA, the CDR3 is TGTGCCAGCAGCTTAGCGTGGGGGACGCCCTTGGAGGAGACCCAGTACTTC. Residues: CASSLAWGTPLEETQYF.